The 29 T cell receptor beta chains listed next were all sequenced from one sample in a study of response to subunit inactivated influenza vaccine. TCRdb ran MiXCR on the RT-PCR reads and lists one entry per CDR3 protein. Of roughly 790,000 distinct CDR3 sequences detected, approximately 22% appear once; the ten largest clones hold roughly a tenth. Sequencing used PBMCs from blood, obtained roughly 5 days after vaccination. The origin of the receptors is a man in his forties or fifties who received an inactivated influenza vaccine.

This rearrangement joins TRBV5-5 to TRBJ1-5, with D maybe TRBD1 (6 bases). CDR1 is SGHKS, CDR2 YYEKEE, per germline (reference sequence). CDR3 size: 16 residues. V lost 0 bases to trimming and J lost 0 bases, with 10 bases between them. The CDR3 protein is CASSLGTVYSNQPQHF. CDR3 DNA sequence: TGTGCCAGCAGCTTGGGGACAGTTTATAGCAATCAGCCCCAGCATTTT.

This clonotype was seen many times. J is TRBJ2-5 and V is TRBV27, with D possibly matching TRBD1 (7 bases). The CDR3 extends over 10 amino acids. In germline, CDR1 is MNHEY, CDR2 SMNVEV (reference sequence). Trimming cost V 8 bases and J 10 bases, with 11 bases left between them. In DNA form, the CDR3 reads TGTGCCAGCCGCAGGGGGGACCAGTACTTC. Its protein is CASRRGDQYF.

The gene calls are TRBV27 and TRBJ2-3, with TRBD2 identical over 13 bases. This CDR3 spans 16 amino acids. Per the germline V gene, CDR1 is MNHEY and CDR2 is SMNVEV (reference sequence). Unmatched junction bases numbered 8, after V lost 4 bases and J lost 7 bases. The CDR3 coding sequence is TGTGCCAGCAGTTGGGGACTAGCGGGACCGGCAAATACGCAGTATTTT. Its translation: CASSWGLAGPANTQYF.

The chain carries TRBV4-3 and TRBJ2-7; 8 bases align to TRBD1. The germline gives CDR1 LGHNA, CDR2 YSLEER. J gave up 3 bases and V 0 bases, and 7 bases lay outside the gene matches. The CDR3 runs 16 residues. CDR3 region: CASSQDLSRGLYEQYF. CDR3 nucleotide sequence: TGCGCCAGCAGCCAAGATCTGAGCAGGGGGCTCTACGAGCAGTACTTC.

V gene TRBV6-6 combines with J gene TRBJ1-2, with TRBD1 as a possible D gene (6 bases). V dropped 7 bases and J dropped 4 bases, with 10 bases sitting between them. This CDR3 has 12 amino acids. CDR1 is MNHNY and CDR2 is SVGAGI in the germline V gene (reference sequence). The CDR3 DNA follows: TGTGCCAGCACCAGGGGCTCCTATGGCTACACCTTC. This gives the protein CASTRGSYGYTF.

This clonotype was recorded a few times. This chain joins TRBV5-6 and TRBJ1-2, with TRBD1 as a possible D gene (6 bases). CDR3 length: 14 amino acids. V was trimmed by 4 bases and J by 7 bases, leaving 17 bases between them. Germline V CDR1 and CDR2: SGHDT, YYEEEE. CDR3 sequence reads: CASSLGQKALGYTF. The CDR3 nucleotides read TGTGCCAGCAGCCTCGGACAGAAAGCTCTTGGCTACACCTTC. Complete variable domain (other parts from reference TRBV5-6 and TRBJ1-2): DAGVTQSPTHLIKTRGQQVTLRCSPKSGHDTVSWYQQALGQGPQFIFQYYEEEERQRGNFPDRFSGHQFPNYSSELNVNALLLGDSALYLCASSLGQKALGYTFGSGTRLTVV.

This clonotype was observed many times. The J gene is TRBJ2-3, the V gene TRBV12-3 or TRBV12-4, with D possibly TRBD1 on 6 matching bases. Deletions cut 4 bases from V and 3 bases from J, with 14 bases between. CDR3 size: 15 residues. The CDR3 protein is CASSSLARGTDTQYF. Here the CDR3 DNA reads TGTGCCAGCAGTTCCCTCGCAAGGGGGACAGATACGCAGTATTTT.

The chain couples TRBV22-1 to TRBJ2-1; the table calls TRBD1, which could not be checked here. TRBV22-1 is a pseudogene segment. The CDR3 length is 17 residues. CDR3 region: CPGSDPSSGQGYNEQFF. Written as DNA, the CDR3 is TGTCCTGGGAGCGACCCTTCCTCGGGACAGGGTTACAATGAGCAGTTCTTC.

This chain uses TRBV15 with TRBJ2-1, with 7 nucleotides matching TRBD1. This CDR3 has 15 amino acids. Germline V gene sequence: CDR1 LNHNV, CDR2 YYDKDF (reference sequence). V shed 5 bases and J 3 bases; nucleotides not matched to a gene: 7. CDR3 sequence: CATSARQGRYNEQFF. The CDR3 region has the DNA TGTGCCACCAGCGCTCGACAGGGCCGCTACAATGAGCAGTTCTTC.

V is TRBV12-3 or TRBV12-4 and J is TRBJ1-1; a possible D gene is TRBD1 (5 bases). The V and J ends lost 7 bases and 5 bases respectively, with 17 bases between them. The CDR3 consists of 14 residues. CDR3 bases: TGTGCCAGCACCCAATCAGGGACGGAGACTGAAGCTTTCTTT. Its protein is CASTQSGTETEAFF.

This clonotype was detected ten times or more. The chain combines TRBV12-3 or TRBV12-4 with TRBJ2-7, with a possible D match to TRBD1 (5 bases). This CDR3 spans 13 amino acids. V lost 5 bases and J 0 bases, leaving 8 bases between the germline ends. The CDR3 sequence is CASSGASSYEQYF. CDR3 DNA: TGTGCCAGCAGTGGGGCAAGCTCCTACGAGCAGTACTTC.

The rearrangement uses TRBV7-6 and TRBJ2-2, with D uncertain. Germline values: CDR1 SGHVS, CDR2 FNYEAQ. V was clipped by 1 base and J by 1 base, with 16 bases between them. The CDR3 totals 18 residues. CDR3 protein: CASSLDPADHLNTGELFF. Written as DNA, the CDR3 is TGTGCCAGCAGCTTAGACCCGGCGGATCACCTGAACACCGGGGAGCTGTTTTTT.

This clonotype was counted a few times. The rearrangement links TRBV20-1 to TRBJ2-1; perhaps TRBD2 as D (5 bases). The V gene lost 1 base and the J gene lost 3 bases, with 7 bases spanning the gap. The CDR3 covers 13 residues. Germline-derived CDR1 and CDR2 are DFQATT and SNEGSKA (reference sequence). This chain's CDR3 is CSARGGYYNEQFF. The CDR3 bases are TGCAGTGCTAGAGGCGGGTACTACAATGAGCAGTTCTTC.

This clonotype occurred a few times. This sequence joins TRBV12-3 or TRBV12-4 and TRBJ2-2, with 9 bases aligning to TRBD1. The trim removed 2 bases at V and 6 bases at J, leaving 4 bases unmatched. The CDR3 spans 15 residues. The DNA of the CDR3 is TGTGCCAGCAGTTTACGGACAGGGGCCGCCGGGGAGCTGTTTTTT. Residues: CASSLRTGAAGELFF.

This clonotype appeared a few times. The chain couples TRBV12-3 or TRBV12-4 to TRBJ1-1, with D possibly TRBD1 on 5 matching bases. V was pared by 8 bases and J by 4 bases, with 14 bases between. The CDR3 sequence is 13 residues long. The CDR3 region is CASGEGEVTEAFF. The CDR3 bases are TGTGCCAGCGGTGAAGGGGAGGTCACTGAAGCTTTCTTT.

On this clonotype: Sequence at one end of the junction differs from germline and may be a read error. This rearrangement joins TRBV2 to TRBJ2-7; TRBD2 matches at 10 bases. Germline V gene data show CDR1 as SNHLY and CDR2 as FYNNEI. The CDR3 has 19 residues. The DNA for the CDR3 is TGTGCCTGCAGTTTAAGAGCGGGAGGGCTACAGGGAGGGAACTACGAGCAGTACTTC. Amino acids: CACSLRAGGLQGGNYEQYF.

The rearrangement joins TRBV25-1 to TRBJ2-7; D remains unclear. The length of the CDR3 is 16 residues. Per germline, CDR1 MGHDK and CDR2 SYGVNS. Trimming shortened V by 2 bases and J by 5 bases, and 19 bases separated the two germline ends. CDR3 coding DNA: TGTGCCAGCAGTGAACGAGTGGGCCGTGGTTTCCACGAGCAGTACTTC. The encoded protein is CASSERVGRGFHEQYF.

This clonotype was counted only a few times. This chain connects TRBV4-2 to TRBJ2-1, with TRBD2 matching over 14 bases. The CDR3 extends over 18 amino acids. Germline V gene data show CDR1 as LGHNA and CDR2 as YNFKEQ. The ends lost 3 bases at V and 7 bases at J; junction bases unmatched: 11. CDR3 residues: CASSQVLTSGGAKNEQFF. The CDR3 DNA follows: TGTGCCAGCAGCCAGGTCCTGACTAGCGGGGGGGCGAAGAATGAGCAGTTCTTC.

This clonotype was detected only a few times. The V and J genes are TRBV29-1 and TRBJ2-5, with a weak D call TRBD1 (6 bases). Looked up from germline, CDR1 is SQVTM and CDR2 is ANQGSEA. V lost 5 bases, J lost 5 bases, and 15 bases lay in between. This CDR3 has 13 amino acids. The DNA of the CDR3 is TGCAGCGTTAGACAGGTTGTTAAGGAGACCCAGTACTTC. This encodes CSVRQVVKETQYF. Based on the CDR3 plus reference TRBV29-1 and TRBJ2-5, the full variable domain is SAVISQKPSRDICQRGTSLTIQCQVDSQVTMMFWYRQQPGQSLTLIATANQGSEATYESGFVIDKFPISRPNLTFSTLTVSNMSPEDSSIYLCSVRQVVKETQYFGPGTRLLVL.

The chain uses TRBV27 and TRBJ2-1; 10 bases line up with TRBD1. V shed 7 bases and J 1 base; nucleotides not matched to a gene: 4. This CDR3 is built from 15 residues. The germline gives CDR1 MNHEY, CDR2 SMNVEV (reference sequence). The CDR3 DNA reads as TGTGCCAGCACCGCGGGACAGGGGTCCTACAATGAGCAGTTCTTC. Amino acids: CASTAGQGSYNEQFF.

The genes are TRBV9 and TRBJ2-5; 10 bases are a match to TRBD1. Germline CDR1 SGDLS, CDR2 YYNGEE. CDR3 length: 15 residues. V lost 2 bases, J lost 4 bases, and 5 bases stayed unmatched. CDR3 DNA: TGTGCCAGCAGCGTGCGGACAGGGGGTCTAGAGACCCAGTACTTC. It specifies CASSVRTGGLETQYF.

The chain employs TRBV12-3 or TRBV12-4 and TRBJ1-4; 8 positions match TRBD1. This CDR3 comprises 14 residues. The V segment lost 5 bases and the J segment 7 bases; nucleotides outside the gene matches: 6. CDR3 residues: CASSVTGTGEKLFF. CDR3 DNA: TGTGCCAGCAGTGTTACCGGGACAGGTGAAAAACTGTTTTTT.

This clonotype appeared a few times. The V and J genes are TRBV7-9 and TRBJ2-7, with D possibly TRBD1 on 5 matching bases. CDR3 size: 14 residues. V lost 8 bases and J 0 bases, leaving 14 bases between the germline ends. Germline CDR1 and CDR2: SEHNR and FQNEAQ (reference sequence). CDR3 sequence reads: CASGRDRSSYEQYF. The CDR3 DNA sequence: TGTGCCAGCGGCCGCGACAGAAGCTCCTACGAGCAGTACTTC.

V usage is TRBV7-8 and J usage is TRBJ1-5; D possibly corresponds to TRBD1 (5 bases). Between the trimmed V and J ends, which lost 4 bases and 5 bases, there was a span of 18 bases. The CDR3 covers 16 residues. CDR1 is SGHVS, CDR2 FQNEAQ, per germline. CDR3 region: CASSSSGTWVDQPQHF. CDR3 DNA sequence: TGTGCCAGCAGCTCATCGGGGACCTGGGTTGATCAGCCCCAGCATTTT. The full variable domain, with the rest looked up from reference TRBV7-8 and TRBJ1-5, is GAGVSQSPRYKVAKRGQDVALRCDPISGHVSLFWYQQALGQGPEFLTYFQNEAQLDKSGLPSDRFFAERPEGSVSTLKIQRTQQEDSAVYLCASSSSGTWVDQPQHFGDGTRLSIL.

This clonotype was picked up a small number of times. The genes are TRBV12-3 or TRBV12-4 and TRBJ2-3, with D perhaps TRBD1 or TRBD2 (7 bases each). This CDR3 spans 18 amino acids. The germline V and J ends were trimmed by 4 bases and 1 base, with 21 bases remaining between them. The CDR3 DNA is TGTGCCAGCAGTTCACAGGGGCGCGGGGGTAGGCGCACAGATACGCAGTATTTT. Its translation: CASSSQGRGGRRTDTQYF.

The chain's CDR3 is CASTVAGGPGEQFF. For the CDR3, the DNA is TGTGCCAGCACCGTAGCGGGGGGGCCGGGTGAGCAGTTCTTC. The chain recombines TRBV12-3 or TRBV12-4 with TRBJ2-1, with 11 bases lining up with TRBD2. The trim removed 7 bases at V and 9 bases at J, leaving 8 bases unmatched. There are 14 residues in the CDR3.

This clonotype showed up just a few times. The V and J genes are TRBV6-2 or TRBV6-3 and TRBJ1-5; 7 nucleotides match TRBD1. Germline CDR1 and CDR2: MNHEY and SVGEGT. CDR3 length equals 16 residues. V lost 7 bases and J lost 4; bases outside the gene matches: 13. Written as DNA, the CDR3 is TGTGCCAGCACCGCATCAAAGACAGGGAGGAATCAGCCCCAGCATTTT. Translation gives CASTASKTGRNQPQHF.

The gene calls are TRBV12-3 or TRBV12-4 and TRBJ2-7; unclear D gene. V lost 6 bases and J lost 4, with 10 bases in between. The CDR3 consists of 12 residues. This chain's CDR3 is CASSSDVYEQYF. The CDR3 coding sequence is TGTGCCAGCAGCTCGGACGTGTACGAGCAGTACTTC.

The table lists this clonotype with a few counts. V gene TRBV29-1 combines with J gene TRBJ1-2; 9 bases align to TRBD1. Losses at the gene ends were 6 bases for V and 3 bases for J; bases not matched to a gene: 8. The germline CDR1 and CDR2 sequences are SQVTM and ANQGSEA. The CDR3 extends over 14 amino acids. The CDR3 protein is CSVAPRQGDYGYTF. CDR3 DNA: TGCAGCGTGGCACCTAGACAGGGGGACTATGGCTACACCTTC.